This is a list of T cell receptor beta chains from one sample in a study of blood T cells in healthy people across ages. One entry per CDR3 protein, called by TCRdb with MiXCR from the 5' RACE reads. The data show over 1,300,000 distinct CDR3 sequences, approximately 63% seen once. Sequencing used blood. The receptors come from a man aged 18 to 35 in good health. The CDR3 runs from the conserved cysteine through the conserved F or W. A D gene is named only where the DNA matches it firmly. Clone size is shown for a subset of rows, as once, few, many or a class of expanded clone.

clone size: few
D gene: NA
V gene: TRBV4-1
J gene: TRBJ2-5
CDR3 DNA: TGCGCCAGCAGCCAAGGCAGGCTAGAGACCCAGTACTTC
CDR3 protein: CASSQGRLETQYF

clone size: NA
D gene: NA
V gene: TRBV2
J gene: TRBJ2-7
CDR3 DNA: TGTGCCAGCAGTTCTACTAGCCGCGCCCACGAGCAGTACTTC
CDR3 protein: CASSSTSRAHEQYF

clone size: NA
D gene: NA
V gene: TRBV12-3/TRBV12-4
J gene: TRBJ2-5
CDR3 DNA: TGTGCCAGCAGTTTTCGGGGCCCCATTCAAGAGACCCAGTACTTC
CDR3 protein: CASSFRGPIQETQYF

clone size: NA
D gene: NA
V gene: TRBV28
J gene: TRBJ2-7
CDR3 DNA: TGTGCCAGCAGGTCCCCCGGCTCCTACGAGCAGTACTTC
CDR3 protein: CASRSPGSYEQYF

clone size: NA
D gene: NA
V gene: TRBV12-3/TRBV12-4
J gene: TRBJ2-3
CDR3 DNA: TGTGCCAGCAGTTTATTTTGGACAGGCACAGATACGCAGTATTTT
CDR3 protein: CASSLFWTGTDTQYF

clone size: NA
D gene: NA
V gene: TRBV6-5
J gene: TRBJ2-3
CDR3 DNA: TGTGCCAGCAGTTATACCGTCGGTCAAGGCACAGATACGCAGTATTTT
CDR3 protein: CASSYTVGQGTDTQYF

clone size: NA
D gene: NA
V gene: TRBV4-3
J gene: TRBJ1-1
CDR3 DNA: TGCGCCAGCAGCCACGTTTTGAACACTGAAGCTTTCTTT
CDR3 protein: CASSHVLNTEAFF

clone size: once
D gene: NA
V gene: TRBV28
J gene: TRBJ2-5
CDR3 DNA: TGTGCCAGCAGCCGTAAAAGACAAGAGGCCCAGTACTTC
CDR3 protein: CASSRKRQEAQYF

clone size: NA
D gene: TRBD1
V gene: TRBV7-8
J gene: TRBJ2-7
CDR3 DNA: TGTGCCAGCAGCTCTGGACAGGGTAATATCGAGCAGTACTTC
CDR3 protein: CASSSGQGNIEQYF

clone size: NA
D gene: TRBD2
V gene: TRBV20-1
J gene: TRBJ2-7
CDR3 DNA: TGCAGTGCTAGGGGAGTAGCGGGGCCTTCCTACGAGCAGTACTTC
CDR3 protein: CSARGVAGPSYEQYF

clone size: NA
D gene: NA
V gene: TRBV6-2/TRBV6-3
J gene: TRBJ2-7
CDR3 DNA: TGTGCCACCCGCCTAAGACTGGACAGCCCCGGGGGTAGTAGCTACGAGCAGTACTTC
CDR3 protein: CATRLRLDSPGGSSYEQYF

clone size: NA
D gene: NA
V gene: TRBV29-1
J gene: TRBJ1-2
CDR3 DNA: TGCAGCGCTCGGACGGAGGACCCCTATAGCTACACCTTC
CDR3 protein: CSARTEDPYSYTF

clone size: few
D gene: TRBD2
V gene: TRBV29-1
J gene: TRBJ2-3
CDR3 DNA: TGCAGCGTTGCGGGGACTAGCGGGGGACCCGTTAGGCAGTATTTT
CDR3 protein: CSVAGTSGGPVRQYF

clone size: once
D gene: NA
V gene: TRBV10-3
J gene: TRBJ2-7
CDR3 DNA: TGTGCCATGGCAATGGTTCCCTACGAGCAGTACTTC
CDR3 protein: CAMAMVPYEQYF

clone size: NA
D gene: TRBD2
V gene: TRBV4-1
J gene: TRBJ2-2
CDR3 DNA: TGCGCCAGCAGCCAAGATCGGGCGCGGGGGAAGAACACCGGGGAGCTGTTTTTT
CDR3 protein: CASSQDRARGKNTGELFF

clone size: once
D gene: NA
V gene: TRBV3-1
J gene: TRBJ2-5
CDR3 DNA: TGTGCCAGCAGCCCCGTCATTGGTGGAGAGACCCAGTACTTC
CDR3 protein: CASSPVIGGETQYF

clone size: NA
D gene: NA
V gene: TRBV5-6
J gene: TRBJ2-7
CDR3 DNA: TGTACCAGCAGCGCAGGACCTCAATACGAGCAGTACTTC
CDR3 protein: CTSSAGPQYEQYF

clone size: NA
D gene: TRBD2
V gene: TRBV4-1
J gene: TRBJ2-1
CDR3 DNA: TGCGCCCGCAGCCAAGTCCAAGCGGGGGGGCGTAATGAGCAGTTCTTC
CDR3 protein: CARSQVQAGGRNEQFF

clone size: NA
D gene: NA
V gene: TRBV28
J gene: TRBJ2-7
CDR3 DNA: TGTGCCAGCAGTTTACCTCCACAGGGTACCTACGAGCAGTACTTC
CDR3 protein: CASSLPPQGTYEQYF

clone size: NA
D gene: TRBD1
V gene: TRBV12-3/TRBV12-4
J gene: TRBJ2-7
CDR3 DNA: TGTGCCAGCAAGACTTCCGGACAGGGGACCCACGAGCAGTACTTC
CDR3 protein: CASKTSGQGTHEQYF

clone size: few
D gene: NA
V gene: TRBV12-3/TRBV12-4
J gene: TRBJ2-3
CDR3 DNA: TGTGCCAGCAGCAAAGGGCTAGTTTCTACAGATACGCAGTATTTT
CDR3 protein: CASSKGLVSTDTQYF

clone size: NA
D gene: TRBD1
V gene: TRBV5-1
J gene: TRBJ2-1
CDR3 DNA: TGCGCCAGCAGCTTGTGGACAGGTGAAAACAATGAGCAGTTCTTC
CDR3 protein: CASSLWTGENNEQFF